Listed below are T cell receptor beta chains from one sample, sequenced in a study of cytomegalovirus exposure and HLA in healthy donors. Repertoires were generated with immunoSEQ multiplex PCR, while TCRdb's copy carries only in-frame clones and drops some. The sample has approximately 160,000 clones, just over 75% seen once. Specimen: PBMCs. These TCRs come from a woman aged 40 to 49 in good health and CMV-seronegative. The CDR3 runs from the conserved cysteine through the conserved F or W. Each record gives: CDR3 length, V gene, D gene, clone size, J gene, CDR3 DNA, CDR3 protein. The D gene is left open where the match is weak. A clone size is listed for some rows: how often the clone was seen (once, few, many), or a class if it is expanded.

14	TRBV7-3	TRBD2	few	TRBJ2-1	TGTGCCAGCAGCTCAGGACTAGCGCCTAATGAGCAGTTCTTC	CASSSGLAPNEQFF
15	TRBV6-5	TRBD2	few	TRBJ2-7	TGTGCCAGCAGTCGGGACGGGACTAGCTTCTACGAGCAGTACTTC	CASSRDGTSFYEQYF
15	TRBV27	-	-	TRBJ2-7	TGTGCCAGCAGTTTAGGGGGGACTTCCCCCTACGAGCAGTACTTC	CASSLGGTSPYEQYF
14	TRBV5-1	TRBD1	-	TRBJ2-5	TGCGCCAGCAGCTACCAGGGGGCTGTTGAGACCCAGTACTTC	CASSYQGAVETQYF
16	TRBV7-9	TRBD1	-	TRBJ1-2	TGTGCCAGCAGCACACGGACAGGGGAGGGCCCCGGGGGCTACACCTTC	CASSTRTGEGPGGYTF
15	TRBV11-2	-	-	TRBJ2-7	TGTGCCAGCAGCCCCCGCCGCCAGTACCTTTGGGAGCAGTACTTC	CASSPRRQYLWEQYF
17	TRBV7-9	TRBD2	-	TRBJ2-1	TGTGCCAGCAGCTACCTCGGGGCTAGCGGCTCCTACAATGAGCAGTTCTTC	CASSYLGASGSYNEQFF
15	TRBV30	TRBD2	-	TRBJ2-1	TGTGCCTGGAGACGTAGCGGGATCTCCTACAATGAGCAGTTCTTC	CAWRRSGISYNEQFF
13	TRBV4-2	-	-	TRBJ2-7	TGTGCCAGCAGCCTTGGTTTGACGGGAGAGCAGTACTTC	CASSLGLTGEQYF
14	TRBV6-1	-	-	TRBJ1-5	TGTGCCTCACGGGACATTTATAGCAATCAGCCCCAGCATTTT	CASRDIYSNQPQHF
17	TRBV19	-	-	TRBJ1-2	TGTGCCAGTAGTATCCCCGGACAGTTCACTGGCAACTATGGCTACACCTTC	CASSIPGQFTGNYGYTF
15	TRBV19	TRBD1	-	TRBJ2-4	TGTGCCAGTAGTAAACAGGGGTCGGCCAAAAACATTCAGTACTTC	CASSKQGSAKNIQYF
14	TRBV7-9	-	-	TRBJ1-2	TGTGCCAGCAGCTCCGGAGACTGGCACTATGGCTACACCTTC	CASSSGDWHYGYTF
15	TRBV29-1	TRBD2	few	TRBJ2-1	TGCAGCGTTGAGGGAACTAGCGGGAGAAGCAATGAGCAGTTCTTC	CSVEGTSGRSNEQFF
14	TRBV6-1	TRBD1	few	TRBJ1-1	TGTGCCAGTATGACAGGGGTTACGAACACTGAAGCTTTCTTT	CASMTGVTNTEAFF
15	TRBV28	TRBD1	-	TRBJ2-7	TGTGCCAGCAGTTTATACTCCTGGGACAGGGAGGAACAGTACTTC	CASSLYSWDREEQYF
15	TRBV11-3	-	-	TRBJ1-1	TGTGCCAGCAGCTCCCGGGATTTGTGGGGCACTGAAGCTTTCTTT	CASSSRDLWGTEAFF
14	TRBV14	-	-	TRBJ1-1	TGTGCCAGCAGCCAAGGGGAGGCTTTCACTGAAGCTTTCTTT	CASSQGEAFTEAFF
13	TRBV5-1	-	-	TRBJ2-2	TGCGCCAGCACACGACTGGGCACCGGGGAGCTGTTTTTT	CASTRLGTGELFF
16	TRBV7-2	TRBD1	few	TRBJ1-2	TGTGCCAGCAGCTTAGTGGGGACAGGGGCTAACTATGGCTACACCTTC	CASSLVGTGANYGYTF
13	TRBV7-9	-	-	TRBJ2-1	TGTGCCAGCAGCCTCGGGTTGGGGGGAGAGCAGTTCTTC	CASSLGLGGEQFF
12	TRBV2	-	-	TRBJ1-1	TGTGCCAGCAGTGTAGTGAACACTGAAGCTTTCTTT	CASSVVNTEAFF
15	TRBV28	-	-	TRBJ2-2	TGTGCCAGCAGTTTGGGCCAGAAATGGACCGGGGAGCTGTTTTTT	CASSLGQKWTGELFF
16	TRBV5-1	TRBD2	-	TRBJ2-1	TGCGCCAGCAGCTTTAGTGGGACTAGATCCAGCAATGAGCAGTTCTTC	CASSFSGTRSSNEQFF
13	TRBV2	-	-	TRBJ2-2	TGTGCCAGCTCGAACAGCTACCCCGGGGAGCTGTTTTTT	CASSNSYPGELFF
18	TRBV6-1	-	-	TRBJ2-4	TGTGCCAGCAGTGAAGCGACCGGGGGGCGAGATTCCAAAAACATTCAGTACTTC	CASSEATGGRDSKNIQYF
14	TRBV19	TRBD1	-	TRBJ1-3	TGTGCCAGTAATGAGGGGGCAGCTGGAAACACCATATATTTT	CASNEGAAGNTIYF
18	TRBV15	TRBD1	-	TRBJ1-5	TGTGCCACCAGCAGAGATAAGAGAAGGGGGCAAAGCAATCAGCCCCAGCATTTT	CATSRDKRRGQSNQPQHF
15	TRBV5-6	TRBD2	-	TRBJ2-3	TGTGCCAGCAGCTCGGGACTAGCGGGAGCTGATACGCAGTATTTT	CASSSGLAGADTQYF
14	TRBV7-9	TRBD1	-	TRBJ1-1	TGTGCCAGCAGTCATGGGACAGCGAACACTGAAGCTTTCTTT	CASSHGTANTEAFF
15	TRBV7-2	TRBD1	-	TRBJ1-1	TGTGCCAGCCGAGATGGGACAGGGATGAACACTGAAGCTTTCTTT	CASRDGTGMNTEAFF
14	TRBV7-9	-	-	TRBJ1-5	TGTGCCAGCAGCCCCTCGGGGGGCAACCAGCCCCAGCATTTT	CASSPSGGNQPQHF
13	TRBV30	TRBD1	-	TRBJ1-2	TGTGCCTGGAGTCCTGGGACAGCCTATGGCTACACCTTC	CAWSPGTAYGYTF
14	TRBV5-1	-	-	TRBJ2-2	TGCGCCAGCAACAACTGGGACACTACCGGGGAGCTGTTTTTT	CASNNWDTTGELFF
13	TRBV2	-	-	TRBJ2-3	TGTGCCAGCAGTGATCCAGGCACAGATACGCAGTATTTT	CASSDPGTDTQYF
14	TRBV27	-	-	TRBJ1-2	TGTGCCAGCAGTTTATATCGGGAGGGGGAAGGCTACACCTTC	CASSLYREGEGYTF
13	TRBV30	-	-	TRBJ1-1	TGTGCCTGGAGTCCAGGGGAACGTGGTGAAGCTTTCTTT	CAWSPGERGEAFF
13	TRBV16	-	-	TRBJ2-2	TGTGCCAGCAGCCAGAGGAACACCGGGGAGCTGTTTTTT	CASSQRNTGELFF
15	TRBV5-1	TRBD2	-	TRBJ2-5	TGCGCCAGCAGCTCCGGAGGGCGGGAGTACGAGACCCAGTACTTC	CASSSGGREYETQYF